This entry lists 6 T cell receptor beta chains sequenced from one sample in a study of Ad26.COV2.S vaccination and SARS-CoV-2 variants. This table comes from immunoSEQ multiplex PCR, and its TCRdb copy is limited to in-frame clones, with some not included. The sample has about 280,000 clones, around 87% seen once. Treatment noted: 15 to 20 received Ad26.COV2.S at low or high dose, single or two shots; roughly five received placebo; per-sample allocation not given. Day 63 following the first vaccine or placebo injection was when the samples were taken. Sequenced material: peripheral blood, taken in a trial of Ad26.COV2.S vaccine versus placebo. These TCRs come from a person between 18 and 60 years old who received the Ad26.COV2.S COVID-19 vaccine or a placebo.

This clone has a single count. The gene calls are TRBV7-6 and TRBJ1-1; TRBD1 agrees at 10 bases. CDR1 and CDR2 from the germline V gene are SGHVS and FNYEAQ. The CDR3 runs to 15 residues. With V trimmed by 2 bases and J by 6 bases, 6 bases remained unmatched. The CDR3 protein is CASSLSGQGRSEAFF. The CDR3, as DNA: TGTGCCAGCAGCTTATCGGGACAGGGGAGGTCTGAAGCTTTCTTT.

This rearrangement joins TRBV27 to TRBJ2-1; 9 bases are shared with TRBD2. Germline V gene data show CDR1 as MNHEY and CDR2 as SMNVEV (reference sequence). With 6 bases clipped from V and 6 bases from J, the junction kept 6 bases outside the gene matches. This CDR3 region has 14 residues. The CDR3 is CASRAGGPVNEQFF. In nucleotides, the CDR3 is TGTGCCAGCAGGGCGGGAGGGCCGGTCAATGAGCAGTTCTTC.

J is TRBJ2-5 and V is TRBV12-3 or TRBV12-4; D is ambiguous. The CDR3 is made up of 13 amino acids. V lost 9 bases to trimming and J lost 3 bases, with 14 bases between them. CDR3 bases: TGTGCCAGAGACCCCGGGTGGGAAGAGACCCAGTACTTC. Protein: CARDPGWEETQYF.

The gene calls are TRBV7-2 and TRBJ2-7, with 11 bases fitting TRBD2. The CDR3 is 15 amino acids. Per germline, CDR1 SGHTA and CDR2 FQGNSA. The ends lost 6 bases at V and 3 bases at J; junction bases unmatched: 7. CDR3 nucleotides: TGTGCCAGCAGGCAAACTAGCGGGAGATTCTACGAGCAGTACTTC. Encoded protein: CASRQTSGRFYEQYF.

This clone was found once. The chain is built from TRBV6-2 or TRBV6-3 and TRBJ1-1; D is ambiguous. Germline assignment: CDR1 MNHEY and CDR2 SVGEGT. V was trimmed by 0 bases and J by 4 bases, leaving 15 bases between them. The CDR3 length is 16 residues. The CDR3 coding sequence is TGTGCCAGCAGTTACTCGAATCTTGGACTGAGCACTGAAGCTTTCTTT. It encodes CASSYSNLGLSTEAFF.

The chain combines TRBV11-2 with TRBJ2-3; 8 nucleotides agree with TRBD1. The CDR3 length is 15 residues. V dropped 7 bases and J dropped 2; count of bases not matched to a gene: 8. Germline CDR1 is SGHAT and CDR2 is FQNNGV. The CDR3 loop reads CASTLTGALTDTQYF. CDR3 DNA sequence: TGTGCCAGCACCCTGACAGGGGCCCTCACAGATACGCAGTATTTT. The full variable domain, in which reference TRBV11-2 and TRBJ2-3 provide the parts outside the CDR3, is EAGVAQSPRYKIIEKRQSVAFWCNPISGHATLYWYQQILGQGPKLLIQFQNNGVVDDSQLPKDRFSAERLKGVDSTLKIQPAKLEDSAVYLCASTLTGALTDTQYFGPGTRLTVL.